This is a list of T cell receptor beta chains from one sample in a study of lymphopenia after photon versus proton radiotherapy. Produced via immunoSEQ multiplex PCR; TCRdb's table is partial and in-frame only. The top ten clones hold 13% to 15% of a sample with some 31,000 clones, 84% of them seen once. This specimen was peripheral blood, taken from a patient treated with proton-based radiotherapy. The receptors here all came from a woman between 65 and 79 years old with pancreatic cancer. CDR3s include the opening cysteine and the closing phenylalanine or tryptophan. The D gene is left open where the match is weak. Clone sizes are given selectively: once, few, many, or a class where the clone is expanded.

>.|TRBV25-1|TRBJ2-1|.
TGTGCCAGCAGTGAAGGTGGGCTCCCGAATGAGCAGTTCTTC
CASSEGGLPNEQFF
>.|TRBV4-3|TRBJ1-1|.
TGCGCCAGCAGCCAAGGGGGCAGGGCGACTGAAGCTTTCTTT
CASSQGGRATEAFF
>.|TRBV28|TRBJ1-2|TRBD1
TGTGCCAGCAGTAACGCCGGGACAGGGCCTGGCTACACCTTC
CASSNAGTGPGYTF
>.|TRBV18|TRBJ2-1|.
TGTGCCAGCTCACCACCGGGCGGATCCTACAATGAGCAGTTCTTC
CASSPPGGSYNEQFF
>.|TRBV4-3|TRBJ2-1|.
TGCGCCAGCAGCCAAGGGGGACCGGACTTTCCCTACAATGAGCAGTTCTTC
CASSQGGPDFPYNEQFF
>.|TRBV5-1|TRBJ2-5|.
TGCGCCAGCAGCTTTACAGGGCATCAAGAGACCCAGTACTTC
CASSFTGHQETQYF
>once|TRBV28|TRBJ1-2|.
TGTGCCAGCAGTTCTACCGGGGGGGTGTATGGCTACACCTTC
CASSSTGGVYGYTF
>.|TRBV15|TRBJ2-7|.
TGTGCCACCAGCAGAGATCGTCGCCCAGCGAGCTACGAGCAGTACTTC
CATSRDRRPASYEQYF
>.|TRBV28|TRBJ2-5|.
TGTGCCAGCAGTTTCGGCCCCTTTCGAAACCAAGAGACCCAGTACTTC
CASSFGPFRNQETQYF
>.|TRBV6-1|TRBJ2-2|.
TGTGCCAGCAGTTTCCGGGACAAAAACACCGGGGAGCTGTTTTTT
CASSFRDKNTGELFF
>.|TRBV28|TRBJ2-7|.
TGTGCCAGCAGTTTATTAGGGAGTGGGAGCGAGCAGTACTTC
CASSLLGSGSEQYF
>.|TRBV10-3|TRBJ1-2|.
TGTGCCATCAGTGAGTCCAACTTTAACTATGGCTACACCTTC
CAISESNFNYGYTF
>.|TRBV6-5|TRBJ1-5|.
TGTGCCAGCAGTAATGACCGGGACGTCCAGCATTTT
CASSNDRDVQHF
>.|TRBV28|TRBJ2-6|TRBD2
TGTGCCAGCAGACCCTATAGCGGGAGCCCCAGCTCTGGGGCCAACGTCCTGACTTTC
CASRPYSGSPSSGANVLTF
>.|TRBV18|TRBJ2-7|.
TGTGCCAGCTCACCGTTCGGGACTCGACCCTACGAGCAGTACTTC
CASSPFGTRPYEQYF
>.|TRBV6-4|TRBJ2-7|TRBD2
TGTGCCAGCAGTGACAGAAAAAAGGGGACTAGCGGGAGTTCCTACGAGCAGTACTTC
CASSDRKKGTSGSSYEQYF
>.|TRBV4-3|TRBJ1-2|.
TGCGCCAGCAGCCAAGAGAGAAGTATCAGAGTAGGGGATGGCTACACCTTC
CASSQERSIRVGDGYTF
>.|TRBV7-9|TRBJ2-3|.
TGTGCCAGCAGCTTAGGTAGTGGGAACAAAGATACGCAGTATTTT
CASSLGSGNKDTQYF
>once|TRBV19|TRBJ1-2|.
TGTGCCAGCGTACAAAGGGGTCAGGATGGCTACACCTTC
CASVQRGQDGYTF
>.|TRBV29-1|TRBJ2-1|TRBD2
TGCAGCGTTGGGCGGGAGGTCTCCTACAATGAGCAGTTCTTC
CSVGREVSYNEQFF
>.|TRBV29-1|TRBJ2-7|TRBD2
TGCAGCGTTGCCGGGGTGACTAGCGGGTCTAGCTCCTACGAGCAGTACTTC
CSVAGVTSGSSSYEQYF
>.|TRBV29-1|TRBJ2-3|.
TGCAGCGTTGAAGTAAGCGGGCCCACAGATACGCAGTATTTT
CSVEVSGPTDTQYF
>.|TRBV2|TRBJ2-5|TRBD2
TGTGCCAGCAGTGAAGGGGACTACCGAGAGACCCAGTACTTC
CASSEGDYRETQYF
>.|TRBV7-3|TRBJ1-5|TRBD1
TGTGCCAGCAGCCTCACAGGGGGCCGGAATCAGCCCCAGCATTTT
CASSLTGGRNQPQHF
>.|TRBV6-1|TRBJ2-7|.
TGTGCCAGCAGAGAAAACTTCGGGGCCTACGAGCAGTACTTC
CASRENFGAYEQYF
>.|TRBV10-3|TRBJ2-1|.
TGTGCCATCACCGATTCCGACCTTCATGAGCAGTTCTTC
CAITDSDLHEQFF
>.|TRBV14|TRBJ2-7|.
TGTGCCAGCAGCCCCCGTAGCGACTACGAGCAGTACTTC
CASSPRSDYEQYF
>.|TRBV25-1|TRBJ1-1|TRBD1
TGTGCCAGCAGTCCCACAGGGGCCCAATACACTGAAGCTTTCTTT
CASSPTGAQYTEAFF
>.|TRBV28|TRBJ2-5|.
TGTGCCAGCAGCCAGGGAGGACAAGAGACCCAGTACTTC
CASSQGGQETQYF
>.|TRBV7-7|TRBJ2-1|.
TGTGCTAGCAGCCGATCTACAGGGGCGGGAGCAAGAGGGGATGAGCAGTTCTTC
CASSRSTGAGARGDEQFF
>.|TRBV6-6|TRBJ2-7|.
TGTGCCAGCAGTGACCCCTCCTACGAGCAGTACTTC
CASSDPSYEQYF
>.|TRBV13|TRBJ2-7|.
TGTGCCAGCAGCACCAGGGGTCCCTACGAGCAGTACTTC
CASSTRGPYEQYF
>.|TRBV30|TRBJ2-7|TRBD1
TGTGCCTGGCGCTACCCGCTCAGGGGGCCCTACGAGCAGTACTTC
CAWRYPLRGPYEQYF
>.|TRBV5-1|TRBJ2-5|TRBD1
TGCGCCAGCAGCTTGTTACCAGGGGGCGCGGGAGAGACCCAGTACTTC
CASSLLPGGAGETQYF
>.|TRBV28|TRBJ2-2|.
TGTGCCAGCAGTTTAGGAGGGACCGGGGAGCTGTTTTTT
CASSLGGTGELFF
>.|TRBV4-1|TRBJ2-3|.
TGCGCCAGCAGCCAGGGGGATGTGGTGCGATCAGATACGCAGTATTTT
CASSQGDVVRSDTQYF
>.|TRBV10-3|TRBJ1-2|.
TGTGCCATCACCGGGACACCGGGGGCCTATGGCTACACCTTC
CAITGTPGAYGYTF
>.|TRBV28|TRBJ1-5|.
TGTGCCAGCAGTTGGACAGAAAATCAGCCCCAGCATTTT
CASSWTENQPQHF
>.|TRBV15|TRBJ2-3|.
TGTGCCACCAGCAGAACTAGTGATACGCAGTATTTT
CATSRTSDTQYF
>.|TRBV5-4|TRBJ2-2|.
TGTGCCAGCAGCTGGGGCGGGGTCAGCACCGGGGAGCTGTTTTTT
CASSWGGVSTGELFF
>.|TRBV25-1|TRBJ2-1|TRBD2
TGTGCCAGCACCCGGACTAGCGGGAGCTCCTACAATGAGCAGTTCTTC
CASTRTSGSSYNEQFF
>few|TRBV29-1|TRBJ1-1|.
TGCAGCGGGGGAATTCTGAACACTGAAGCTTTCTTT
CSGGILNTEAFF
>once|TRBV19|TRBJ2-5|TRBD2
TGTGCCAGTAGGCCGGGACTAGCGCAAGAGACCCAGTACTTC
CASRPGLAQETQYF
>.|TRBV10-2|TRBJ1-1|TRBD1
TGCGCCAGCTCTAGACAGGGGGTCATGAACACTGAAGCTTTCTTT
CASSRQGVMNTEAFF
>.|TRBV10-3|TRBJ2-1|TRBD2
TGTGCCACCTCGGGAGGGTTGAATGAGCAGTTCTTC
CATSGGLNEQFF